The rows below give T cell receptor beta chains drawn from one sample of a study of blood T cell repertoires in COVID-19. Data came from immunoSEQ multiplex PCR; TCRdb stores just in-frame clones and leaves some out. This table holds about 260,000 clones, approximately 90% found once. The sample consisted of PBMCs or T cells enriched from blood (not recorded which). These receptors were collected from a woman aged 25 to 39 with acute COVID-19. The conserved cysteine and the conserved F or W are not part of the CDR3 here. Fields, in order: V gene, J gene, CDR3 protein.

v_gene: TRBV3-1/TRBV3-2
j_gene: TRBJ2-7
CDR3aa: ASSSREVRYEQY

v_gene: TRBV6-6
j_gene: TRBJ1-1
CDR3aa: ASSPDVGWRQGRKTEAF

v_gene: TRBV2
j_gene: TRBJ2-4
CDR3aa: ASSEAPGGGLAKNIQY

v_gene: TRBV7-9
j_gene: TRBJ2-3
CDR3aa: ASSLRTPSTDTQY

v_gene: TRBV28
j_gene: TRBJ1-5
CDR3aa: ASSWTRSNQPQH

v_gene: TRBV9
j_gene: TRBJ2-2
CDR3aa: ASSGTSGKQAGELF

v_gene: TRBV7-8
j_gene: TRBJ1-5
CDR3aa: ASSYGGSNQPQH

v_gene: TRBV9
j_gene: TRBJ1-3
CDR3aa: ASSAISAGNTIY

v_gene: TRBV21-1
j_gene: TRBJ1-5
CDR3aa: ASSKGTGGGNQPQH

v_gene: TRBV28
j_gene: TRBJ2-3
CDR3aa: ASSSRTGPGDTQY

v_gene: TRBV10-3
j_gene: TRBJ2-7
CDR3aa: AISVGQDLYEQY

v_gene: TRBV5-6
j_gene: TRBJ1-5
CDR3aa: ASSLTPDSNQPQH

v_gene: TRBV7-9
j_gene: TRBJ2-6
CDR3aa: ASSLGEGGPNFWANVLT

v_gene: TRBV10-3
j_gene: TRBJ1-1
CDR3aa: AIRVAGENTEAF

v_gene: TRBV12-3/TRBV12-4
j_gene: TRBJ2-7
CDR3aa: ASSSNYEQY

v_gene: TRBV7-9
j_gene: TRBJ1-1
CDR3aa: ASSSLDRNTEAF

v_gene: TRBV6-6
j_gene: TRBJ2-7
CDR3aa: ASSYPGIAYEQY

v_gene: TRBV19
j_gene: TRBJ2-3
CDR3aa: ASSPTGPTDTQY

v_gene: TRBV19
j_gene: TRBJ1-2
CDR3aa: ASSNAGQQYYGYT

v_gene: TRBV29-1
j_gene: TRBJ2-1
CDR3aa: SYRGGGNEQF

v_gene: TRBV15
j_gene: TRBJ1-1
CDR3aa: ATSGQGANTEAF

v_gene: TRBV3-1/TRBV3-2
j_gene: TRBJ2-7
CDR3aa: ASSQGGDEQY

v_gene: TRBV7-2
j_gene: TRBJ1-5
CDR3aa: ASSRDSSANQPQH

v_gene: TRBV7-8
j_gene: TRBJ2-1
CDR3aa: ASSFDARWYNEQF

v_gene: TRBV2
j_gene: TRBJ2-3
CDR3aa: ATDATSTDTQY

v_gene: TRBV4-3
j_gene: TRBJ2-7
CDR3aa: ASSQYLEQGKYEQY

v_gene: TRBV5-6
j_gene: TRBJ1-6
CDR3aa: ASSLWDRGSPLH

v_gene: TRBV7-6
j_gene: TRBJ2-7
CDR3aa: ASSPAGGQGTEQY

v_gene: TRBV18
j_gene: TRBJ2-7
CDR3aa: ASSPLGQGAPDEQY

v_gene: TRBV5-1
j_gene: TRBJ2-1
CDR3aa: ASSPSGRAGEQF

v_gene: TRBV27
j_gene: TRBJ2-7
CDR3aa: ASSLSWEGGFYEQY

v_gene: TRBV30
j_gene: TRBJ1-4
CDR3aa: AWMGGREYEKLF

v_gene: TRBV4-1
j_gene: TRBJ1-2
CDR3aa: ASSQVSGSYGYT

v_gene: TRBV7-8
j_gene: TRBJ2-7
CDR3aa: ASSLKIQGAYEQY

v_gene: TRBV5-8
j_gene: TRBJ2-3
CDR3aa: ASSVYSGSTDTQY

v_gene: TRBV6-2/TRBV6-3
j_gene: TRBJ1-1
CDR3aa: ASSDGGAGNTEAF

v_gene: TRBV10-3
j_gene: TRBJ2-7
CDR3aa: AISERLAYEQY

v_gene: TRBV28
j_gene: TRBJ2-3
CDR3aa: ASVTGGTTIYTQY

v_gene: TRBV7-8
j_gene: TRBJ1-3
CDR3aa: ASSATGSGNTIY

v_gene: TRBV7-8
j_gene: TRBJ1-5
CDR3aa: ASSLQGSSNQPQH

v_gene: TRBV10-3
j_gene: TRBJ1-6
CDR3aa: AISESRGWANNSPLH

v_gene: TRBV4-1
j_gene: TRBJ2-1
CDR3aa: ASSQRGGLSYNEQF